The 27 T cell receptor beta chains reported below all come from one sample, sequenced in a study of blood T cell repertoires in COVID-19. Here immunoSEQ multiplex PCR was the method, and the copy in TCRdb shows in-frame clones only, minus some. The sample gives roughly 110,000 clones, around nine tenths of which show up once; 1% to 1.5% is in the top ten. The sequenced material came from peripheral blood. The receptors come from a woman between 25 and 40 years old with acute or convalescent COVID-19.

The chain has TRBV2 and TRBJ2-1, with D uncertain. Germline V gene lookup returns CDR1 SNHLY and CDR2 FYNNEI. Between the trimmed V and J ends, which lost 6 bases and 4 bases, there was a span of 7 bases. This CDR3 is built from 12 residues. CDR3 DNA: TGTGCCAGCAGCTACGGGTACAATGAGCAGTTCTTC. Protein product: CASSYGYNEQFF.

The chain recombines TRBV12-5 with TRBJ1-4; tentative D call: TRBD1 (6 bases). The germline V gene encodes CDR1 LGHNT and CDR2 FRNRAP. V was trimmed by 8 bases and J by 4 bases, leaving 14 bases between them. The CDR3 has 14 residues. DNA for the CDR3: TGTGCTAGTTCCCATTCCAGGGGTAATGAAAAACTGTTTTTT. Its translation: CASSHSRGNEKLFF.

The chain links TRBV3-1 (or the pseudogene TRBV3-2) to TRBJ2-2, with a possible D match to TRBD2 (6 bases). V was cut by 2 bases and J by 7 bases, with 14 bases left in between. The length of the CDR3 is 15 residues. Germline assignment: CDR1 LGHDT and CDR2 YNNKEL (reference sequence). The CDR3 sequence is CASSQSGLRDGELFF. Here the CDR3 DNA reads TGTGCCAGCAGCCAATCGGGACTGCGGGACGGGGAGCTGTTTTTT.

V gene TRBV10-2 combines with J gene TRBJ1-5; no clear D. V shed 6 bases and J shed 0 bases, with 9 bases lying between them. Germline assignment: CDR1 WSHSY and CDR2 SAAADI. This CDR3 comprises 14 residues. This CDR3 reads CASRNSNSNQPQHF. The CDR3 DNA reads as TGCGCCAGCAGAAACAGTAATAGCAATCAGCCCCAGCATTTT.

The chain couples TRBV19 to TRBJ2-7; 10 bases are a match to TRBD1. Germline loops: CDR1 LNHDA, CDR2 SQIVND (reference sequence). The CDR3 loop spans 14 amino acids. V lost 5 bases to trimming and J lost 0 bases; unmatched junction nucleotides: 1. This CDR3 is CASSWDRGSYEQYF. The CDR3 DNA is TGTGCCAGTAGTTGGGACAGGGGCTCCTACGAGCAGTACTTC.

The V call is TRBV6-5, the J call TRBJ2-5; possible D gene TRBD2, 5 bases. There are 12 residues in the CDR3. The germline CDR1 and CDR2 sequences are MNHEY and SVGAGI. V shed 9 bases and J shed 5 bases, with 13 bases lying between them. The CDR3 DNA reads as TGTGCCAGTCGGGAACTTGGGGAGACCCAGTACTTC. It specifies CASRELGETQYF.

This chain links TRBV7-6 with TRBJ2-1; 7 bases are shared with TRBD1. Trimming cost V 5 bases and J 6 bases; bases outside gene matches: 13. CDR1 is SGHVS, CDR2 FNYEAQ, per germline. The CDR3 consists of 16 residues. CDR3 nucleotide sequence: TGTGCCAGCAGCCCCAGACAGGGTTTCGTAGGCAATGAGCAGTTCTTC. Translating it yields CASSPRQGFVGNEQFF.

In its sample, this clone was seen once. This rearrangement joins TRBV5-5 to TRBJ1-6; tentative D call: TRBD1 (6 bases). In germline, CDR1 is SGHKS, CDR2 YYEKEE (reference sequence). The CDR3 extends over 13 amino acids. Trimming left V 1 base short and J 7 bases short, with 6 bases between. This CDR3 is CASSLTGNSPLHF. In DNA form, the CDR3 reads TGTGCCAGCAGCTTGACAGGGAATTCACCCCTCCACTTT.

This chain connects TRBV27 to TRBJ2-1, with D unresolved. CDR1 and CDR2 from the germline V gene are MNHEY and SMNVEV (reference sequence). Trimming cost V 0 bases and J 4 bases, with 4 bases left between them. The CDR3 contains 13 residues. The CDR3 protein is CASSLSRYNEQFF. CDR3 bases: TGTGCCAGCAGTTTATCGAGGTACAATGAGCAGTTCTTC.

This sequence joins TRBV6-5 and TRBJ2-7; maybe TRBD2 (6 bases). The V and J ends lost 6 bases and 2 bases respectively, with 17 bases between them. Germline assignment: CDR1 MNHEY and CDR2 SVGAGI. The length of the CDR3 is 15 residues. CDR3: CASSITGDLPYEQYF. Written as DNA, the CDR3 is TGTGCCAGCAGCATTACCGGGGACTTACCCTACGAGCAGTACTTC.

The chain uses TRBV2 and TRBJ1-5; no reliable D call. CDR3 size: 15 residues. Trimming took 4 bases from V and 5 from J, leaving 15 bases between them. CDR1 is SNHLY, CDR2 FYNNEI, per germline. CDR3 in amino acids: CASSVGPGADQPQHF. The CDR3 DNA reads TGTGCCAGCAGTGTAGGCCCCGGAGCCGATCAGCCCCAGCATTTT.

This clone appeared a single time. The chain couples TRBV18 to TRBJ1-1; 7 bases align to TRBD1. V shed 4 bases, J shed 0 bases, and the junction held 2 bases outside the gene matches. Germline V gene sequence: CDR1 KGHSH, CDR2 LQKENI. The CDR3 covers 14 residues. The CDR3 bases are TGTGCCAGCTCACAGGGACAGCTGAACACTGAAGCTTTCTTT. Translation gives CASSQGQLNTEAFF.

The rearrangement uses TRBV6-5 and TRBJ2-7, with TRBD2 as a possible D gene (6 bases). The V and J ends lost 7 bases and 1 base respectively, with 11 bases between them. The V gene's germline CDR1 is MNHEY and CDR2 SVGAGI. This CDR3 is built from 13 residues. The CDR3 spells CASKGGESYEQYF. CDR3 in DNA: TGTGCCAGCAAGGGCGGGGAATCCTACGAGCAGTACTTC.

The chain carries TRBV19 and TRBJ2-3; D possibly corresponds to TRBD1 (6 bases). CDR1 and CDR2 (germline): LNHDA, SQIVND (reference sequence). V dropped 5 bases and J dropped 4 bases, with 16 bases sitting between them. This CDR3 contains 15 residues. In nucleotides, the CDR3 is TGTGCCAGTAGTGAAATCCTTACAGGGCCAGATACGCAGTATTTT. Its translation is CASSEILTGPDTQYF.

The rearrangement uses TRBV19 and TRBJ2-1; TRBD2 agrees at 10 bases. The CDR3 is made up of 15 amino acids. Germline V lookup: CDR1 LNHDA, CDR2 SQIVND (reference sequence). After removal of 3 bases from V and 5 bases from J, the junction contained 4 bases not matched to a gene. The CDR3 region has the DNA TGTGCCAGTAGTATTGTAGCGGGGGGAGACAATGAGCAGTTCTTC. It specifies CASSIVAGGDNEQFF.

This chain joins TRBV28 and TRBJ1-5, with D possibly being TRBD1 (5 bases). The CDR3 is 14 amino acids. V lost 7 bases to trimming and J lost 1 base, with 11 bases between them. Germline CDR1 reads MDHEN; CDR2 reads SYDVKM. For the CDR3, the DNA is TGTGCCAGCACTGCAGGGTGGAGCAATCAGCCCCAGCATTTT. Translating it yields CASTAGWSNQPQHF.

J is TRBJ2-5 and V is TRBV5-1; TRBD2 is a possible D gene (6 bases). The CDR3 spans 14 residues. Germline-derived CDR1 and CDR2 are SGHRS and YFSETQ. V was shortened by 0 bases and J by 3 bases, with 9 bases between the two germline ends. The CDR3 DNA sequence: TGCGCCAGCAGCTTGGAACTAGCAAAAGAGACCCAGTACTTC. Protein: CASSLELAKETQYF.

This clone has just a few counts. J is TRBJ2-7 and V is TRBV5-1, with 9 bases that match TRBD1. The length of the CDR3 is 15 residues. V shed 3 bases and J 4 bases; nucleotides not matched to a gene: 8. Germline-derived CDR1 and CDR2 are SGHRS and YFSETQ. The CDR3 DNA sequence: TGCGCCAGCAGCTCCGAACCTGGGACAGGGTACGAGCAGTACTTC. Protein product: CASSSEPGTGYEQYF.

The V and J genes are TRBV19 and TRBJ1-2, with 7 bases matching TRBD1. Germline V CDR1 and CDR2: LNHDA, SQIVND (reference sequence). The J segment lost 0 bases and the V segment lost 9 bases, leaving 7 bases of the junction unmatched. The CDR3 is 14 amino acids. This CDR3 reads CASHRTGANYGYTF. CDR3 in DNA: TGTGCCAGCCATCGGACAGGAGCTAACTATGGCTACACCTTC.

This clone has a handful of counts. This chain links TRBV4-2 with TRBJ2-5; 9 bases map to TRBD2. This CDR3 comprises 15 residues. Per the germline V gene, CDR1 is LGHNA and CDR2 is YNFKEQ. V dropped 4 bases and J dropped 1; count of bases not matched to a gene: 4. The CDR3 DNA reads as TGTGCCAGCAGCCGAGAGACTAGCGGCCAAGAGACCCAGTACTTC. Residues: CASSRETSGQETQYF.

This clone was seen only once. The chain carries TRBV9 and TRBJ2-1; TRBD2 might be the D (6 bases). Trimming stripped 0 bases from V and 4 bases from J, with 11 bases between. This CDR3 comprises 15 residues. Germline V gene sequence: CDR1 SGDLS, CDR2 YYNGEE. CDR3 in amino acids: CASSVDGRGYNEQFF. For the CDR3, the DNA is TGTGCCAGCAGCGTAGACGGGCGGGGATACAATGAGCAGTTCTTC.

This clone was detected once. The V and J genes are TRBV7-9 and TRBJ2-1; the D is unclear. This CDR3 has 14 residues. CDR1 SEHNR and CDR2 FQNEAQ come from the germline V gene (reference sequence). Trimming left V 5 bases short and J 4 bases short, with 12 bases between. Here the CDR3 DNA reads TGTGCCAGCAGCGCCGACATTACGTACAATGAGCAGTTCTTC. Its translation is CASSADITYNEQFF. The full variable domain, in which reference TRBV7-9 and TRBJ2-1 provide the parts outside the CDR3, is DTGVSQNPRHKITKRGQNVTFRCDPISEHNRLYWYRQTLGQGPEFLTYFQNEAQLEKSRLLSDRFSAERPKGSFSTLEIQRTEQGDSAMYLCASSADITYNEQFFGPGTRLTVL.

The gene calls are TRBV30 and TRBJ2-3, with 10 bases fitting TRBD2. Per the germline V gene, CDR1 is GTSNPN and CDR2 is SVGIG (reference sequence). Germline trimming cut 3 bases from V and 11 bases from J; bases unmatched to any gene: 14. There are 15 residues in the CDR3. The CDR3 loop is CAWSGLAGASRGQYF. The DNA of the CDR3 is TGTGCCTGGAGCGGGCTAGCGGGGGCCTCCCGAGGGCAGTATTTT.

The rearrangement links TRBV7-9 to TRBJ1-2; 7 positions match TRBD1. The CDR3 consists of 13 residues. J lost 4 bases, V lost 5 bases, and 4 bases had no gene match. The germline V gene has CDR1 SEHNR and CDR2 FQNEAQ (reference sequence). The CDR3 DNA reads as TGTGCCAGCAGCGCCCGGGACAGCTATGGCTACACCTTC. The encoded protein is CASSARDSYGYTF.

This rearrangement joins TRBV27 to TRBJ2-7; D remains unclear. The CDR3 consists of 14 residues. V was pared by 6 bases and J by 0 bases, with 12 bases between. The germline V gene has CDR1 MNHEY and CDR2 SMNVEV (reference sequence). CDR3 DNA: TGTGCCAGCAGCCTAACACGGAGCTCCTACGAGCAGTACTTC. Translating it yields CASSLTRSSYEQYF.

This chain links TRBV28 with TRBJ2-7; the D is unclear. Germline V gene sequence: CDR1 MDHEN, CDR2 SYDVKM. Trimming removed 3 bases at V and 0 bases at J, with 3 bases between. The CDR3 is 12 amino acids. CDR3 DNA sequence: TGTGCCAGCAGTTTCAACTCCTACGAGCAGTACTTC. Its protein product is CASSFNSYEQYF.

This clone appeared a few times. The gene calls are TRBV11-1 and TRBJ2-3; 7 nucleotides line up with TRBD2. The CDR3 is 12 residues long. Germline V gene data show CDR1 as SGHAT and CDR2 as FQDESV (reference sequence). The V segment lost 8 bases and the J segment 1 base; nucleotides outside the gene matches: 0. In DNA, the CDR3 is TGTGCCAGCCGGGGGGGCACAGATACGCAGTATTTT. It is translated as CASRGGTDTQYF.